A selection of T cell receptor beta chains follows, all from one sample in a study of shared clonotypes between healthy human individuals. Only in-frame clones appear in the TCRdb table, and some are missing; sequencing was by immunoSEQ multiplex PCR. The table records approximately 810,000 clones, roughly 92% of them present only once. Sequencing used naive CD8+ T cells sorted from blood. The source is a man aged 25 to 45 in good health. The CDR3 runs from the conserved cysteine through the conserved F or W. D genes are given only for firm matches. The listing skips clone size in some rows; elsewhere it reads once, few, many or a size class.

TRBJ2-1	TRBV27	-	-	TGTGCCAGCAGTTTTACTTCCGGGATTTGGGGCCCAAAGGGGAATGAGCAGTTCTTC	CASSFTSGIWGPKGNEQFF
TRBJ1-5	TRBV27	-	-	TGTGCCAGCAGTTTAGGGACAACCAATCAGCCCCAGCATTTT	CASSLGTTNQPQHF
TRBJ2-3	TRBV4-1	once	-	TGCGCCAGCAGCCAAGAAGGGGGGGTCTTTACAGATACGCAGTATTTT	CASSQEGGVFTDTQYF
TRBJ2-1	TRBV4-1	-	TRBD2	TGCGCCAGCAGCCAAGTGTACAGCGGGGGTTACAATGAGCAGTTCTTC	CASSQVYSGGYNEQFF
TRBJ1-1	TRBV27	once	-	TGTGCCAGCAGTCCCCAGGGGTTAAACACTGAAGCTTTCTTT	CASSPQGLNTEAFF
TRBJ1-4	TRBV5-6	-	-	TGTGCCAGCAGGAGAAGTTTTGGCCCTTCAAAACTGTTTTTT	CASRRSFGPSKLFF
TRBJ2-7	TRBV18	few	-	TGTGCCAGCTCACCGACAGACTGGGTGGTTTACGAGCAGTACTTC	CASSPTDWVVYEQYF
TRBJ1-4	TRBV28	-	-	TGTGCCAGCAGTTTCTCCCTTGGGGAAAAACTGTTTTTT	CASSFSLGEKLFF
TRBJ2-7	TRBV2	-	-	TGTGCCAGCAGGGCCAGCGTCTCCGAGCAGTACTTC	CASRASVSEQYF
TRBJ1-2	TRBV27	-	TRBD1	TGTGCCAGCAGTTTCTCACCGACAGGGGGGAGCGGCTACACCTTC	CASSFSPTGGSGYTF
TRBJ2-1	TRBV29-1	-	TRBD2	TGCAGCGTCCTGACTAGCGGGAGGGCCTCCTACAATGAGCAGTTCTTC	CSVLTSGRASYNEQFF
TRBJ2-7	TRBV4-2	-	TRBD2	TGTGCCAGCAGCCCGGAACCGGGACTAGCGGGAACCTACGAGCAGTACTTC	CASSPEPGLAGTYEQYF
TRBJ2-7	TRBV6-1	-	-	TGTGCCAGCAGTGATTGGTCGTCCGGCGGGTACGAGCAGTACTTC	CASSDWSSGGYEQYF
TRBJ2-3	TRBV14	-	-	TGTGCCAGCAGCGAACACGATACGCAGTATTTT	CASSEHDTQYF
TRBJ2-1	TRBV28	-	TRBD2	TGTGCCAGCAGTCTGACTAGCGGGAGGTCCAATGAGCAGTTCTTC	CASSLTSGRSNEQFF
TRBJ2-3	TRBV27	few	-	TGTGCCAGCAGTTCTAACACAGATACGCAGTATTTT	CASSSNTDTQYF
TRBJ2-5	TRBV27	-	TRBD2	TGTGCCAGCAGTTCCCCCTTGACGGGAGGGGAGACCCAGTACTTC	CASSSPLTGGETQYF
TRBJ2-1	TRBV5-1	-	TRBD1	TGCGCCAGCAGCCCATGGGACAGGGGGAATGAGCAGTTCTTC	CASSPWDRGNEQFF
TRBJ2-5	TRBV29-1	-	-	TGCAGCGTTGACTGGGATTTCCCGACACAAGAGACCCAGTACTTC	CSVDWDFPTQETQYF
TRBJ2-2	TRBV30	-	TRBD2	TGTGCCTGGAGCCCCGGCGGGAGGGTCACCGGGGAGCTGTTTTTT	CAWSPGGRVTGELFF
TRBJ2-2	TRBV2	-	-	TGTGCCAGCAGTGTACTTAGTGCCGGGGAGCTGTTTTTT	CASSVLSAGELFF
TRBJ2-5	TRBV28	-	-	TGTGCCAGCATGGGCTGGGGAGAGACCCAGTACTTC	CASMGWGETQYF
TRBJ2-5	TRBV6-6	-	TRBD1	TGTGCCAGCAGTCCCGGGACAGGGGAAGGAGAGACCCAGTACTTC	CASSPGTGEGETQYF
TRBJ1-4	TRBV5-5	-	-	TGTGCCAGCAGCCCCTTAATGAGGGCCAATGAAAAACTGTTTTTT	CASSPLMRANEKLFF
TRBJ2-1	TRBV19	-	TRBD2	TGTGCCAGTAGTCAGGGACTAGCTGGCAATGAGCAGTTCTTC	CASSQGLAGNEQFF
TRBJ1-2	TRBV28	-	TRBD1	TGTGCCAGCAGTTCGAGGGACAGGGCTTATGGCTACACCTTC	CASSSRDRAYGYTF
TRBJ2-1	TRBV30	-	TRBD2	TGTGCCTGGAGTCTAAAAACCCTAGCGGGATCTGTCAATGAGCAGTTCTTC	CAWSLKTLAGSVNEQFF
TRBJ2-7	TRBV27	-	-	TGTGCCAGCAGTTACTCGAAAGGGACGGTCTCCTACGAGCAGTACTTC	CASSYSKGTVSYEQYF
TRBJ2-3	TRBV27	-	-	TGTGCCAGCAGTTTGGGCTCAGGGGTAGATACGCAGTATTTT	CASSLGSGVDTQYF
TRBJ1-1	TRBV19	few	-	TGTGCCAGTAGTATAGATCGGGGGCTGAGCACTGAAGCTTTCTTT	CASSIDRGLSTEAFF
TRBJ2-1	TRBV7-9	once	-	TGTGCCAGCAGCTCCCCCATCGGACCCCTACCTAATGAGCAGTTCTTC	CASSSPIGPLPNEQFF
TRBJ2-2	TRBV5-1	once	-	TGCGCCAGCAGCTTCCCTAAGACTAGGAACACCGGGGAGCTGTTTTTT	CASSFPKTRNTGELFF
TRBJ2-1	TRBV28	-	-	TGTGCCAGCAGTTTAAACCCGGCGAACAATGAGCAGTTCTTC	CASSLNPANNEQFF
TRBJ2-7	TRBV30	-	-	TGTGCCTGGACCCGCCCATACGAGCAGTACTTC	CAWTRPYEQYF
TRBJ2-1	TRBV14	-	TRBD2	TGTGCCAGCAGCCAAGTCGTGCAGTTTGGTGGAGCGGGACCTCATGAGCAGTTCTTC	CASSQVVQFGGAGPHEQFF
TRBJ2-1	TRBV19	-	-	TGTGCTGCGAGTTCCGGACTAAACATCTACAATGAGCAGTTCTTC	CAASSGLNIYNEQFF
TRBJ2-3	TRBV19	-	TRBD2	TGTGCCAGTAGTATAGATCCCCCGGGAGGGGACTCAGATACGCAGTATTTT	CASSIDPPGGDSDTQYF
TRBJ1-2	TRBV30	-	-	-	CAWTEKNGYTFGSGTGGYTF
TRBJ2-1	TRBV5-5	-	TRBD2	TGTGCCAGCAGCCCCACTAGGCTAGCGGACTACAATGAGCAGTTCTTC	CASSPTRLADYNEQFF
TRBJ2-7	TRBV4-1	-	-	TGCGCCAGCAGCCAAGTAACAGCCTACGAGCAGTACTTC	CASSQVTAYEQYF